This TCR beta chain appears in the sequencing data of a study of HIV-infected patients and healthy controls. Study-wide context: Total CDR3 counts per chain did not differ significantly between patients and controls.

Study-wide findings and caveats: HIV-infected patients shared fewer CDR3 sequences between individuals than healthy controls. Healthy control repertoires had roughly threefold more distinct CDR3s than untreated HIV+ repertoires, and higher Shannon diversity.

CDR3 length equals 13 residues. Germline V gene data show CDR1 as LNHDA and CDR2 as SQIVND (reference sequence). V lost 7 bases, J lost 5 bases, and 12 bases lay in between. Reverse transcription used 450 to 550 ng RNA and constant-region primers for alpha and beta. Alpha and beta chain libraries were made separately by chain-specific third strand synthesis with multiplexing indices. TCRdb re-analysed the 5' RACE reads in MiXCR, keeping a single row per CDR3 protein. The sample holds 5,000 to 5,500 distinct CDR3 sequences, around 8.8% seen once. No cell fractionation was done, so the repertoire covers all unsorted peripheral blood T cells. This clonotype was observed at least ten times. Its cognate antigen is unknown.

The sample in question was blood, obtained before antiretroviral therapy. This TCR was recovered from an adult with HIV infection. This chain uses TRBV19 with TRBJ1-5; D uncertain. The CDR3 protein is CASTIGGYQPQHF. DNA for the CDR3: TGTGCCAGTACCATCGGCGGTTATCAGCCCCAGCATTTT.